This TCR beta chain was obtained from a study of blood T cell repertoires in COVID-19. The wider study: Acute and convalescent COVID-19 samples came from the United States, Italy and Spain. T cells, B-cell-depleted T cells, or PBMCs provided the cDNA or gDNA that served as material.

Only in-frame clones appear in the TCRdb table, and some are missing; sequencing was by immunoSEQ multiplex PCR. The sample consists of about 250,000 clones, approximately 85% of them appearing once. Participants were aged 18 to 89 years, lived in 25 or so US areas, and enrolled virtually. The sequencing sample was made of PBMCs or T cells enriched from blood (not recorded which). This receptor was taken from a woman aged 50 to 65 with acute COVID-19.

The CDR3 DNA follows: TGTGCTAGTGGTTTGCAAACTGATTATGGCTACACCTTC. It codes for CASGLQTDYGYTF. This rearrangement joins TRBV12-5 to TRBJ1-2; D call uncertain. The CDR3 contains 13 residues. Looked up from germline, CDR1 is LGHNT and CDR2 is FRNRAP. Between the trimmed V and J ends, which lost 2 bases and 5 bases, there was a span of 9 bases. Full variable domain (remainder filled in from reference TRBV12-5 and TRBJ1-2): DARVTQTPRHKVTEMGQEVTMRCQPILGHNTVFWYRQTMMQGLELLAYFRNRAPLDDSGMPKDRFSAEMPDATLATLKIQPSEPRDSAVYFCASGLQTDYGYTFGSGTRLTVV.